What follows are 18 T cell receptor beta chains derived from one specimen sequenced in a study of blood T cell repertoires in COVID-19. The assay was immunoSEQ multiplex PCR, and TCRdb's table has in-frame clones only and misses some. The table includes tens of thousands of clones, about 70% detected once. The sequenced sample was peripheral blood. Receptors originate from an elderly woman with acute or convalescent COVID-19.

The gene calls are TRBV24-1 and TRBJ2-2; a weak D match, TRBD2 (6 bases). With 8 bases removed from V and 6 bases from J, the gap between germline ends came to 21 bases. Germline CDR1 and CDR2: KGHDR and SFDVKD. This CDR3 comprises 16 residues. CDR3 protein: CATTTAAGWGAGELFF. CDR3 DNA sequence: TGTGCCACCACCACCGCGGCAGGCTGGGGGGCCGGGGAGCTGTTTTTT.

DNA of the CDR3: TGTGCCAGCAGCTTGGCGGGACAGGGGGCTCGTGGCTACACCTTC. Translating it yields CASSLAGQGARGYTF. This chain uses TRBV5-6 with TRBJ1-2; 12 nucleotides agree with TRBD1. CDR1 and CDR2 (germline): SGHDT, YYEEEE. This CDR3 region has 15 residues. J gave up 7 bases and V 0 bases, and 4 bases lay outside the gene matches. Looking up the rest from reference TRBV5-6 and TRBJ1-2 gives the full variable domain: DAGVTQSPTHLIKTRGQQVTLRCSPKSGHDTVSWYQQALGQGPQFIFQYYEEEERQRGNFPDRFSGHQFPNYSSELNVNALLLGDSALYLCASSLAGQGARGYTFGSGTRLTVV.

The V and J genes are TRBV5-1 and TRBJ2-3; 8 bases fit TRBD2. Trimming cost V 0 bases and J 4 bases; bases outside gene matches: 4. This CDR3 is built from 15 residues. The germline V gene encodes CDR1 SGHRS and CDR2 YFSETQ. The DNA for the CDR3 is TGCGCCAGCAGCTTGGGAAGCGGGGGTGCAGATACGCAGTATTTT. It codes for CASSLGSGGADTQYF.

The chain recombines TRBV3-1 (or the pseudogene TRBV3-2) with TRBJ2-2; 7 bases are a match to TRBD1. The V gene's germline CDR1 is LGHDT and CDR2 YNNKEL (reference sequence). CDR3 size: 14 residues. V dropped 6 bases and J dropped 7; count of bases not matched to a gene: 8. This CDR3 reads CASRHRGWGGELFF. CDR3 sequence (DNA): TGTGCCAGCAGACACAGGGGTTGGGGCGGGGAGCTGTTTTTT.

The CDR3 protein is CSASMGGNYGYTF. In DNA, the CDR3 is TGCAGTGCTAGTATGGGGGGGAACTATGGCTACACCTTC. The J gene is TRBJ1-2, the V gene TRBV20-1, with D perhaps matching TRBD1 (5 bases). V was shortened by 3 bases and J by 2 bases, with 10 bases between the two germline ends. Germline CDR1 DFQATT, CDR2 SNEGSKA (reference sequence). This CDR3 has 13 residues.

The V and J genes are TRBV29-1 and TRBJ1-1; TRBD1 is a possible D gene (6 bases). CDR1 and CDR2 from the germline V gene are SQVTM and ANQGSEA. The CDR3 runs 16 residues. Between the trimmed V and J ends, which lost 8 bases and 3 bases, there was a span of 25 bases. The CDR3: CSLRGGPDSPDTEAFF. In DNA, the CDR3 is TGCAGCTTAAGAGGGGGTCCCGACAGTCCGGACACTGAAGCTTTCTTT.

This rearrangement joins TRBV29-1 to TRBJ2-7; 9 bases fit TRBD1. Germline V gene data show CDR1 as SQVTM and CDR2 as ANQGSEA. V shed 6 bases, J shed 5 bases, and the junction held 8 bases outside the gene matches. The CDR3 contains 13 residues. DNA of the CDR3: TGCAGCGTCGAGGGACAGGGAGCCAACGAGCAGTACTTC. It specifies CSVEGQGANEQYF.

The chain carries TRBV3-1 (or the pseudogene TRBV3-2) and TRBJ2-7, with TRBD2 identical over 8 bases. This CDR3 contains 14 residues. V lost 3 bases, J lost 4 bases, and 5 bases stayed unmatched. Germline CDR1 reads LGHDT; CDR2 reads YNNKEL (reference sequence). For the CDR3, the DNA is TGTGCCAGCAGCCAGATAGCGGGACCGTACGAGCAGTACTTC. Its translation: CASSQIAGPYEQYF.

This clone was seen only a few times. V gene TRBV5-4 combines with J gene TRBJ2-5, with 10 bases aligning to TRBD2. CDR3 length: 15 amino acids. The germline CDR1 and CDR2 sequences are SGHNT and YYREEE (reference sequence). Trimming at V came to 0 bases and at J to 2 bases, leaving 1 base not matched to a gene. CDR3: CASSLVLAGQETQYF. The CDR3 DNA follows: TGTGCCAGCAGCTTGGTACTAGCGGGACAAGAGACCCAGTACTTC. The full variable domain, in which reference TRBV5-4 and TRBJ2-5 provide the parts outside the CDR3, is ETGVTQSPTHLIKTRGQQVTLRCSSQSGHNTVSWYQQALGQGPQFIFQYYREEENGRGNFPPRFSGLQFPNYSSELNVNALELDDSALYLCASSLVLAGQETQYFGPGTRLLVL.

The chain couples TRBV9 to TRBJ2-3; D is perhaps TRBD1 (5 bases). CDR1 and CDR2 from the germline V gene are SGDLS and YYNGEE. The CDR3 loop spans 13 amino acids. Trimming cost V 4 bases and J 3 bases, with 9 bases left between them. Here the CDR3 DNA reads TGTGCCAGCAGCTTCAGGGTTACAGATACGCAGTATTTT. Its translation is CASSFRVTDTQYF. Complete variable domain (other parts from reference TRBV9 and TRBJ2-3): DSGVTQTPKHLITATGQRVTLRCSPRSGDLSVYWYQQSLDQGLQFLIQYYNGEERAKGNILERFSAQQFPDLHSELNLSSLELGDSALYFCASSFRVTDTQYFGPGTRLTVL.

This clone showed up just a few times. The chain uses TRBV19 and TRBJ2-3; TRBD2 matches at 7 bases. The CDR3 loop spans 15 amino acids. The trim removed 4 bases at V and 2 bases at J, leaving 6 bases unmatched. Germline V gives CDR1 LNHDA, CDR2 SQIVND (reference sequence). The CDR3 sequence: CASSRGLSPTDTQYF. The CDR3, as DNA: TGTGCCAGTAGTAGGGGACTATCCCCCACAGATACGCAGTATTTT.

The chain recombines TRBV5-5 with TRBJ1-2; tentative D call: TRBD1 (5 bases). The V gene lost 2 bases and the J gene lost 2 bases, with 13 bases spanning the gap. The CDR3 is made up of 15 amino acids. Germline CDR1 is SGHKS and CDR2 is YYEKEE (reference sequence). DNA for the CDR3: TGTGCCAGCAGCTTCTACCTGACAGAGAACTATGGCTACACCTTC. This encodes CASSFYLTENYGYTF.

The chain employs TRBV5-6 and TRBJ2-7; 8 nucleotides line up with TRBD2. Germline V lookup: CDR1 SGHDT, CDR2 YYEEEE. V gave up 2 bases and J gave up 6 bases; unmatched junction bases: 7. This CDR3 contains 14 residues. CDR3 nucleotides: TGTGCCAGCAGCTTCGGCGCGGGAGGAGGCGAGCAGTACTTC. Translating it yields CASSFGAGGGEQYF.

This clone rates as medium-sized. The gene calls are TRBV4-3 and TRBJ1-3; D may be TRBD1 (5 bases). V was pared by 0 bases and J by 3 bases, with 9 bases between. CDR3 length equals 15 residues. Germline V gene lookup returns CDR1 LGHNA and CDR2 YSLEER. The CDR3 is CASSQDRAFGNTIYF. For the CDR3, the DNA is TGCGCCAGCAGCCAAGACAGGGCCTTTGGAAACACCATATATTTT.

This clone was recorded only once. The chain has TRBV16 and TRBJ2-5, with a tentative D call TRBD1 (5 bases). Germline V CDR1 and CDR2: KGHSY, FQNENV. The CDR3 runs to 14 residues. V lost 0 bases to trimming and J lost 2 bases, with 7 bases between them. CDR3 nucleotide sequence: TGTGCCAGCAGCCAATCAGGGGCGCAAGAGACCCAGTACTTC. Translated, it gives CASSQSGAQETQYF.

The table lists this clone with a few counts. V is TRBV5-1 and J is TRBJ2-1, with 10 bases lining up with TRBD2. The CDR3 runs 14 residues. V lost 6 bases to trimming and J lost 8 bases; unmatched junction nucleotides: 8. From germline, CDR1 is SGHRS and CDR2 YFSETQ. In DNA form, the CDR3 reads TGCGCCAGCACACTAGCGGGATATGTCGATGAGCAGTTCTTC. Its translation: CASTLAGYVDEQFF.

The gene calls are TRBV7-6 and TRBJ2-7, with D tentatively TRBD1 (5 bases). Per germline, CDR1 SGHVS and CDR2 FNYEAQ. V gave up 5 bases and J gave up 6 bases, with 14 bases separating them. The CDR3 extends over 13 amino acids. CDR3 loop: CASSQQDLSEQYF. The CDR3 DNA reads as TGTGCCAGCAGCCAACAGGATCTCAGCGAGCAGTACTTC.

The gene calls are TRBV2 and TRBJ2-1; TRBD2 might be the D (5 bases). V lost 7 bases and J lost 9, with 13 bases in between. The CDR3 consists of 12 residues. CDR1 SNHLY and CDR2 FYNNEI come from the germline V gene. This chain's CDR3 is CASIADAGEQFF. The CDR3 nucleotides read TGTGCCAGCATCGCCGACGCGGGTGAGCAGTTCTTC.